The T cell receptor beta chain described here comes from a study of molecular identifiers for immune sequencing clone quantification. The CDR3 is 14 residues long. V lost 5 bases to trimming and J lost 4 bases; unmatched junction nucleotides: 4. One entry per CDR3 protein results from TCRdb running MiXCR on the PCR reads. The sample comprises hundreds of thousands of distinct CDR3 sequences, 25% of which are singletons, and about 0.84% rests with the top ten. The sample holds many counts of this clonotype. The J gene is TRBJ2-3, the V gene TRBV12-3 or TRBV12-4, with TRBD2 matching over 9 bases. The clonotype comes from a human donor in good health. Some libraries in this study had Jurkat cell RNA spiked in. The specimen sequenced was naive CD8+ T cells from blood, with Jurkat cell RNA spiked in. Subset of the sample: FACS-sorted CD8+CD4-CCR7+CD45RA+ naive T cells. The CDR3 sequence is CASSITSGSDTQYF. CDR3 DNA: TGTGCCAGCAGTATTACTAGCGGGTCAGATACGCAGTATTTT.